Listed below are T cell receptor beta chains from one sample, sequenced in a study of cytomegalovirus exposure and HLA in healthy donors. TCRdb's table, derived via immunoSEQ multiplex PCR, lists solely in-frame clones and lacks some. The sample records approximately 160,000 clones, roughly 80% being singletons. What was sequenced was PBMCs. The receptors originated from a man aged 25-40 years in good health and CMV-seropositive. CDR3s include the opening cysteine and the closing phenylalanine or tryptophan. The order of the fields is D gene, J gene, clone size, V gene, CDR3 DNA, CDR3 protein. A D gene is named only where the DNA matches it firmly. A clone size is listed for some rows: how often the clone was seen (once, few, many), or a class if it is expanded.

. TRBJ1-1 once TRBV19 TGTGCCAGTAGGAGGGACAAGGACACTGAAGCTTTCTTT CASRRDKDTEAFF
TRBD2 TRBJ2-3 . TRBV4-3 TGCGCCAGCAGCCAAGACTCTCCTAGTGGGGGGGGGAAAGATACGCAGTATTTT CASSQDSPSGGGKDTQYF
TRBD2 TRBJ2-1 . TRBV15 TGTGCCACCAGCAAAGGACTAGCTCAAGCGGATGAGCAGTTCTTC CATSKGLAQADEQFF
TRBD1 TRBJ1-3 . TRBV13 TGTGCCAGTAGGGACAGGTACTCTGGAAACACCATATATTTT CASRDRYSGNTIYF
TRBD2 TRBJ2-3 . TRBV5-1 TGCGCCAGCAGCTTAGGCGGGGGGCTAGGGAAAGATACGCAGTATTTT CASSLGGGLGKDTQYF
TRBD2 TRBJ2-3 . TRBV10-3 TGTGCCATCAGTGAGCCCCGGGAGGGAGGGGGAGATACGCAGTATTTT CAISEPREGGGDTQYF
. TRBJ2-1 . TRBV6-5 TGTGCCAGCAGCTACAGGGGGGGCACGTTGAATGAGCAGTTCTTC CASSYRGGTLNEQFF
. TRBJ1-2 . TRBV28 TGTGCCAGCAGCAAAGGGGGGGATGGCTATGGCTACACCTTC CASSKGGDGYGYTF
. TRBJ1-1 . TRBV19 TGTGCCAGTAGTATGTCTCCTGGCAGGGAGGGCGCTGAAGCTTTCTTT CASSMSPGREGAEAFF
TRBD1 TRBJ1-2 . TRBV19 TGTGCCAGTAGTATGACAGGGGGCTCTGATGGCTACACCTTC CASSMTGGSDGYTF
. TRBJ1-1 . TRBV6-6 TGTGCCAGCAGTTACACTACAGGGATCGAAAACACTGAAGCTTTCTTT CASSYTTGIENTEAFF
. TRBJ1-2 . TRBV5-4 TGTGCCAGCAGCTTCCAGGGGTCTAACTATGGCTACACCTTC CASSFQGSNYGYTF
. TRBJ2-7 once TRBV13 TGTGCCAGCAGCTTAGAACAGGCCTACGAGCAGTACTTC CASSLEQAYEQYF
TRBD2 TRBJ2-5 . TRBV9 TGTGCCAGCAGCGAGGGGACTAGCGGGGTAGAAGAGACCCAGTACTTC CASSEGTSGVEETQYF
TRBD1 TRBJ1-3 . TRBV7-2 TGTGCCAGCAGCACCTCCGGACAGGGAGGAACTGGAAACACCATATATTTT CASSTSGQGGTGNTIYF
TRBD2 TRBJ2-2 . TRBV6-5 TGTGTCGCGAAAGCGGGGCAACCGTCCGGGGAGCTGTTTTTT CVAKAGQPSGELFF
TRBD1 TRBJ1-5 . TRBV19 TGTGCCAGTAGTATAGATATGGACAGGGTGGATCAGCCCCAGCATTTT CASSIDMDRVDQPQHF